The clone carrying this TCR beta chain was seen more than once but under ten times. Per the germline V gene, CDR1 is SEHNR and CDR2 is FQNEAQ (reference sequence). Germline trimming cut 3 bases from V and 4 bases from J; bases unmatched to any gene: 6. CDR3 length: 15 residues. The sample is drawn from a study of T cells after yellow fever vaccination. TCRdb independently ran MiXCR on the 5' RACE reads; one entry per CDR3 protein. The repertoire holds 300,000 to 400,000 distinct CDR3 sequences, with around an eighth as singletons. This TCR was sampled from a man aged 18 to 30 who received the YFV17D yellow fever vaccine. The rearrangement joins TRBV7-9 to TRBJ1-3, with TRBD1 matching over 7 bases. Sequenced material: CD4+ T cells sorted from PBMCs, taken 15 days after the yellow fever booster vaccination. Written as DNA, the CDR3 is TGTGCCAGCAGCTTGGTACAGGGGAGAGGAAACACCATATATTTT. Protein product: CASSLVQGRGNTIYF.